The source of this T cell receptor (beta chain) is a study of beta chain features in type 1 diabetes. Study-level information: Patients and healthy donors were similar in age, gender and cell yields.

Sorting based on CD45RO/CCR7/CD25/CD127/CD95/CD27 separated CD4+ naive, central memory, regulatory and stem cell-like memory cells. Trimming stripped 4 bases from V and 4 bases from J, with 13 bases between. The CDR3 is made up of 13 amino acids. The V gene's germline CDR1 is SQVTM and CDR2 ANQGSEA. TCRB transcripts that were expressed got sequenced, as all of the isolated RNA had been reverse transcribed. Repertoires were generated with immunoSEQ multiplex PCR, while TCRdb's copy carries only in-frame clones and drops some. The table records about 620,000 clones, roughly 16% of them present only once. This clone was seen a few times.

The sample consisted of naive CD4+ T cells from blood. This sequence originates from a man between 18 and 29 years old in good health. V usage is TRBV29-1 and J usage is TRBJ1-2; possible D gene TRBD1, 6 bases. CDR3 amino acids: CSVGHRVAYGYTF. CDR3 DNA sequence: TGCAGCGTTGGTCACAGGGTGGCCTATGGCTACACCTTC.